The 21 T cell receptor beta chains in this list originate from one sample, sequenced in a study of blood T cell repertoires in COVID-19. The repertoire was sequenced with immunoSEQ multiplex PCR; TCRdb's copy has only in-frame clones and lacks some. The profile shows about 210,000 clones, 82% of them singletons. Sequenced material: peripheral blood. The receptor set was obtained from a woman in her thirties or forties with acute or convalescent COVID-19.

The genes are TRBV18 and TRBJ1-2; 8 nucleotides align to TRBD1. This CDR3 is built from 15 residues. CDR1 is KGHSH and CDR2 is LQKENI in the germline V gene. The trim removed 2 bases at V and 8 bases at J, leaving 10 bases unmatched. The CDR3 loop reads CASSPGTGPVRGYTF. In DNA form, the CDR3 reads TGTGCCAGCTCACCAGGGACAGGTCCGGTGAGGGGCTACACCTTC.

The V call is TRBV10-1, the J call TRBJ1-1, with unresolved D. The CDR3 extends over 14 amino acids. The V gene lost 2 bases and the J gene lost 6 bases, with 13 bases spanning the gap. Germline V gene sequence: CDR1 WNHNN, CDR2 SYGVQD (reference sequence). The CDR3 DNA reads as TGCGCCAGCAGTGAGGGCAGGTGGCCCCCTGAAGCTTTCTTT. As protein: CASSEGRWPPEAFF.

J is TRBJ1-1 and V is TRBV5-6; 7 bases are shared with TRBD1. J gave up 2 bases and V 5 bases, and 3 bases lay outside the gene matches. CDR3 length: 13 residues. Germline CDR1 and CDR2: SGHDT and YYEEEE. The CDR3 here is CASSWDSNTEAFF. DNA for the CDR3: TGTGCCAGCAGTTGGGACAGCAACACTGAAGCTTTCTTT.

The V call is TRBV11-2, the J call TRBJ1-1; D uncertain. The CDR3 has 18 residues. The V end lost 2 bases, the J end lost 4 bases, and 23 bases lay between the germline ends. CDR1 is SGHAT, CDR2 FQNNGV, per germline. The CDR3, as DNA: TGTGCCAGCAGCTTATTTGCCGTACGACCGGGTTCTCGCACTGAAGCTTTCTTT. Protein sequence: CASSLFAVRPGSRTEAFF. The full variable domain, its missing parts supplied by reference TRBV11-2 and TRBJ1-1, is EAGVAQSPRYKIIEKRQSVAFWCNPISGHATLYWYQQILGQGPKLLIQFQNNGVVDDSQLPKDRFSAERLKGVDSTLKIQPAKLEDSAVYLCASSLFAVRPGSRTEAFFGQGTRLTVV.

This clone showed up just once. This sequence joins TRBV19 and TRBJ1-1, with TRBD1 matching 8 bases. The CDR3 runs 15 residues. J lost 4 bases, V lost 3 bases, and 7 bases had no gene match. Germline-derived CDR1 and CDR2 are LNHDA and SQIVND (reference sequence). The CDR3 protein is CASSITGGIGTEAFF. In DNA, the CDR3 is TGTGCCAGTAGTATTACAGGGGGTATCGGCACTGAAGCTTTCTTT. Complete variable domain (other parts from reference TRBV19 and TRBJ1-1): DGGITQSPKYLFRKEGQNVTLSCEQNLNHDAMYWYRQDPGQGLRLIYYSQIVNDFQKGDIAEGYSVSREKKESFPLTVTSAQKNPTAFYLCASSITGGIGTEAFFGQGTRLTVV.

This sequence joins TRBV19 and TRBJ2-7; 8 positions agree with TRBD2. CDR1 is LNHDA, CDR2 SQIVND, per germline (reference sequence). With V trimmed by 5 bases and J by 2 bases, 8 bases remained unmatched. This CDR3 is built from 15 residues. The CDR3 region is CASSQRGTLAYEQYF. Written as DNA, the CDR3 is TGTGCCAGTAGTCAGCGGGGGACACTAGCCTACGAGCAGTACTTC.

The CDR3 loop reads CASSEPPSTEAFF. In DNA form, the CDR3 reads TGTGCCAGCAGTGAACCTCCTAGCACTGAAGCTTTCTTT. The V call is TRBV2, the J call TRBJ1-1; D call uncertain. V lost 2 bases to trimming and J lost 4 bases, with 8 bases between them. The CDR3 totals 13 residues. Germline assignment: CDR1 SNHLY and CDR2 FYNNEI.

This clone was picked up one time. The V call is TRBV6-2 or TRBV6-3, the J call TRBJ2-1; 11 bases align to TRBD2. Per the germline V gene, CDR1 is MNHEY and CDR2 is SVGEGT. J gave up 4 bases and V 0 bases, and 2 bases lay outside the gene matches. This CDR3 is 16 amino acids long. The CDR3 coding sequence is TGTGCCAGCAGTTACTCGGGGACTAGCGGTTACAATGAGCAGTTCTTC. Translating it yields CASSYSGTSGYNEQFF.

This clone was picked up one time. CDR3 loop: CASSYSRTGGQLNTEAFF. The CDR3 region has the DNA TGTGCCAGCAGTTACTCGAGGACAGGGGGCCAACTGAACACTGAAGCTTTCTTT. The genes are TRBV6-2 or TRBV6-3 and TRBJ1-1; TRBD1 aligns across 11 bases. Germline V gives CDR1 MNHEY, CDR2 SVGEGT. V shed 0 bases, J shed 0 bases, and the junction held 6 bases outside the gene matches. This CDR3 region has 18 residues.

The gene calls are TRBV5-1 and TRBJ2-1; TRBD1 might be the D (6 bases). The germline V gene has CDR1 SGHRS and CDR2 YFSETQ. The CDR3 is 17 amino acids. V lost 1 base and J 3 bases, leaving 17 bases between the germline ends. The CDR3 protein is CASSLSRGSELYNEQFF. In DNA, the CDR3 is TGCGCCAGCAGCTTGAGTAGGGGGAGTGAGCTCTACAATGAGCAGTTCTTC.

The chain uses TRBV24-1 and TRBJ2-1; TRBD1 is a possible D gene (6 bases). There are 13 residues in the CDR3. In germline, CDR1 is KGHDR, CDR2 SFDVKD. Trimming removed 9 bases at V and 7 bases at J, with 15 bases between. This CDR3 reads CATEGTQGNEQFF. The CDR3 nucleotides are TGTGCCACCGAAGGGACCCAGGGGAATGAGCAGTTCTTC.

This sequence joins TRBV23-1 and TRBJ2-3, with 11 bases fitting TRBD1. TRBV23-1 carries the ORF label, with uncertain function. Trimming took 3 bases from V and 6 from J; bases not matched to a gene: 8. The CDR3 is made up of 16 amino acids. Written as DNA, the CDR3 is TGCGCCAGCAGTCAGTCGTGGACAGGGGGCGTCGATACGCAGTATTTT. It codes for CASSQSWTGGVDTQYF.

The V gene is TRBV6-5, the J gene TRBJ2-5; 8 positions match TRBD2. The CDR3 is 15 residues long. V lost 10 bases, J lost 2 bases, and 12 bases stayed unmatched. Germline V gene lookup returns CDR1 MNHEY and CDR2 SVGAGI. Here the CDR3 reads CATDVRGGSQETQYF. The DNA for the CDR3 is TGTGCCACCGACGTCCGCGGGGGGTCTCAAGAGACCCAGTACTTC.

The CDR3 bases are TGTGCCAGCAGCTTGACAGGGAGGACGGTGACCCAGTACTTC. It yields the protein CASSLTGRTVTQYF. The chain employs TRBV7-2 and TRBJ2-5, with D tentatively TRBD1 (7 bases). This CDR3 is built from 14 residues. Per germline, CDR1 SGHTA and CDR2 FQGNSA. Trimming took 3 bases from V and 7 from J, leaving 15 bases between them.

The chain recombines TRBV18 with TRBJ1-4, with 8 bases lining up with TRBD1. Germline V gives CDR1 KGHSH, CDR2 LQKENI. V trimming: 4 bases; J trimming: 5 bases; junction bases outside the gene matches: 9. The CDR3 loop spans 16 amino acids. CDR3 residues: CASSRMGQAGNEKLFF. The DNA for the CDR3 is TGTGCCAGCTCACGAATGGGACAGGCCGGGAATGAAAAACTGTTTTTT.

The chain combines TRBV2 with TRBJ1-6; the D gene is possibly TRBD1 (6 bases). The CDR3 has 15 residues. In germline, CDR1 is SNHLY, CDR2 FYNNEI. V dropped 3 bases and J dropped 6 bases, with 12 bases sitting between them. The CDR3 region has the DNA TGTGCCAGCAGTGACCTCACAGGGCGTAATTCACCCCTCCACTTT. Amino acid sequence: CASSDLTGRNSPLHF. Filled out from reference TRBV2 and TRBJ1-6, the complete variable domain reads EPEVTQTPSHQVTQMGQEVILRCVPISNHLYFYWYRQILGQKVEFLVSFYNNEISEKSEIFDDQFSVERPDGSNFTLKIRSTKLEDSAMYFCASSDLTGRNSPLHFGNGTRLTVT.

This chain connects TRBV19 to TRBJ2-2, with 13 bases matching TRBD2. V was pared by 4 bases and J by 7 bases, with 9 bases of the junction left unmatched. The CDR3 is 17 residues long. CDR1 and CDR2 (germline): LNHDA, SQIVND (reference sequence). Written as DNA, the CDR3 is TGTGCCAGTAGTACCCGACTAGCGGGAGGACTAGGCGGGGAGCTGTTTTTT. This codes for CASSTRLAGGLGGELFF.

This rearrangement joins TRBV6-1 to TRBJ2-1; no clear D gene. Trimming removed 2 bases at V and 0 bases at J, with 8 bases between. The CDR3 length is 15 residues. Germline loops: CDR1 MNHNS, CDR2 SASEGT. The chain's CDR3 is CASSELLSSYNEQFF. In DNA form, the CDR3 reads TGTGCCAGCAGTGAACTCCTCAGCTCCTACAATGAGCAGTTCTTC.

CDR3 amino acids: CASSLGTSGRGTQYF. The CDR3 DNA is TGTGCCAGCAGCTTGGGGACTAGCGGGAGGGGTACGCAGTATTTT. The J gene is TRBJ2-3, the V gene TRBV7-2; 16 bases agree with TRBD2. In germline, CDR1 is SGHTA, CDR2 FQGNSA. This CDR3 spans 15 amino acids. V dropped 3 bases and J dropped 8; count of bases not matched to a gene: 2.

The V and J genes are TRBV7-2 and TRBJ2-3, with 11 nucleotides matching TRBD2. The CDR3 totals 18 residues. The J segment lost 0 bases and the V segment lost 3 bases, leaving 8 bases of the junction unmatched. The germline V gene encodes CDR1 SGHTA and CDR2 FQGNSA. The CDR3 region is CASSFQLTSGASTDTQYF. CDR3 sequence (DNA): TGTGCCAGCAGCTTCCAGCTGACTAGCGGGGCGAGCACAGATACGCAGTATTTT.

The chain uses TRBV10-2 and TRBJ1-1; 7 bases match TRBD1. The germline V gene encodes CDR1 WSHSY and CDR2 SAAADI. J was trimmed by 6 bases and V by 5 bases; bases with no gene match: 12. The CDR3 is 15 amino acids. The CDR3 DNA sequence: TGCGCCAGCAGTCCCCCTCCAGGGGGGACCCCTGAAGCTTTCTTT. Amino acids: CASSPPPGGTPEAFF.